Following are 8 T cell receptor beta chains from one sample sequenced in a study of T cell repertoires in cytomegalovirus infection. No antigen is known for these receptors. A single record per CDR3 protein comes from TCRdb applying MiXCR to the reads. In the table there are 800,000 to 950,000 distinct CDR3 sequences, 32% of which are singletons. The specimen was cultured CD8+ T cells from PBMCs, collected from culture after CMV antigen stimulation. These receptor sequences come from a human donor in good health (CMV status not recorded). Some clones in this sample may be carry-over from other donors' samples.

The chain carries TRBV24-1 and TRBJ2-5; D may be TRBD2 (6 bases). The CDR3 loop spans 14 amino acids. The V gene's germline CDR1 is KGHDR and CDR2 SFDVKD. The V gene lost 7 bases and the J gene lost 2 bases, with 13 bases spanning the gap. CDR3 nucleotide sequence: TGTGCCACCAGCCCCTTCGGGGGACAAGAGACCCAGTACTTC. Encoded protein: CATSPFGGQETQYF.

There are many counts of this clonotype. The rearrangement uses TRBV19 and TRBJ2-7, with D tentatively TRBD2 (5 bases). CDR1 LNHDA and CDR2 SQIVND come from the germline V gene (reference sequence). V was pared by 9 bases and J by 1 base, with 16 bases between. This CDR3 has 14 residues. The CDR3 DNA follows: TGTGCCAGCAGCTCCGCGGGCGGGTCCTACGAGCAGTACTTC. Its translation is CASSSAGGSYEQYF.

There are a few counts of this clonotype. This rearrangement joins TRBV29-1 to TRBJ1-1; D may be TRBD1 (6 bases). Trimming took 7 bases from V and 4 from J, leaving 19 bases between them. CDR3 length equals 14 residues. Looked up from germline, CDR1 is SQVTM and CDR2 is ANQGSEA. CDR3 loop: CSAQGISSSTEAFF. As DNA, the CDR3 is TGCAGCGCCCAGGGGATCAGCAGCAGCACTGAAGCTTTCTTT. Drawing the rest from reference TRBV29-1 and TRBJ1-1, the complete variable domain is SAVISQKPSRDICQRGTSLTIQCQVDSQVTMMFWYRQQPGQSLTLIATANQGSEATYESGFVIDKFPISRPNLTFSTLTVSNMSPEDSSIYLCSAQGISSSTEAFFGQGTRLTVV.

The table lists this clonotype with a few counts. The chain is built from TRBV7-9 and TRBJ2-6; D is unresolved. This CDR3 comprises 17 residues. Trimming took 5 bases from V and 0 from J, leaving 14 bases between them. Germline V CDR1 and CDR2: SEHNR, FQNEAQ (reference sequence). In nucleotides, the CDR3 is TGTGCCAGCAGCCCCCCCGCAAGATCCTCTGGGGCCAACGTCCTGACTTTC. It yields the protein CASSPPARSSGANVLTF.

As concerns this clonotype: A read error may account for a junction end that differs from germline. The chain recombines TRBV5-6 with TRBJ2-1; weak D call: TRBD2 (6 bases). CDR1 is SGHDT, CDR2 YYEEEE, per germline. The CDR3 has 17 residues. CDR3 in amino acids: CASNLRGGLSSNNEQFF. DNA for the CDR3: TGTGCCAGCAACCTACGGGGCGGACTAAGCTCCAACAATGAGCAGTTCTTC.

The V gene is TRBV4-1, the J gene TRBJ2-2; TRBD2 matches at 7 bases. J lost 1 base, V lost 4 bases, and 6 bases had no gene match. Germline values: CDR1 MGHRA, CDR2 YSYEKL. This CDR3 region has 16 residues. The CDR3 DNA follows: TGCGCCAGCAGCCTATTGGGACTACAGAACACCGGGGAGCTGTTTTTT. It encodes CASSLLGLQNTGELFF.

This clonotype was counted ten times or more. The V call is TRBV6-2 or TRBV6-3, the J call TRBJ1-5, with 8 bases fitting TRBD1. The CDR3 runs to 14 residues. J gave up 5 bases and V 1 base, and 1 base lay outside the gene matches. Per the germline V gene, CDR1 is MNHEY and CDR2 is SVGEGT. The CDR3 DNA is TGTGCCAGCAGTTACTTGGACAGGGATCAGCCCCAGCATTTT. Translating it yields CASSYLDRDQPQHF.

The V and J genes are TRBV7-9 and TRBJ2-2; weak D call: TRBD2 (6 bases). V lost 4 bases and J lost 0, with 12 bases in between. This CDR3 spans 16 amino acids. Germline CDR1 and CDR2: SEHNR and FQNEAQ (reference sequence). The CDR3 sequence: CASSWRGDANTGELFF. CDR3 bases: TGTGCCAGCAGCTGGCGGGGTGACGCGAACACCGGGGAGCTGTTTTTT.